The 20 T cell receptor beta chains reported below all come from one sample, sequenced in a study of CD8 T cells in ankylosing spondylitis. Study-wide findings and caveats: Blood of patients with ankylosing spondylitis appeared to be characterized by a TCR beta motif of eight highly homologous variants.

TCRdb reanalysed the 5' RACE reads using MiXCR and keeps one entry per CDR3 protein. This table holds 350,000 to 550,000 distinct CDR3 sequences, more than 25% found once. The antigens of these receptors remain unknown. Sequenced: blood, either unsorted or a sorted T cell fraction (not recorded which). These receptors all come from a male donor with ankylosing spondylitis.

This clonotype was detected only a few times. This chain links TRBV14 with TRBJ2-1; TRBD2 aligns across 8 bases. V trimming: 2 bases; J trimming: 3 bases; junction bases outside the gene matches: 6. From germline, CDR1 is SGHDN and CDR2 FVKESK. The CDR3 covers 16 residues. The CDR3 DNA follows: TGTGCCAGCAGCCAAATGAGGACTAGCAGCTACAATGAGCAGTTCTTC. Translation gives CASSQMRTSSYNEQFF.

This clonotype was detected a few times. The chain carries TRBV10-3 and TRBJ1-5, with D possibly being TRBD1 (5 bases). The CDR3 has 14 amino acids. Germline CDR1 and CDR2: ENHRY and SYGVKD. Trimming stripped 6 bases from V and 4 bases from J, with 13 bases between. The CDR3 here is CAIRGTERNQPQHF. CDR3 in DNA: TGTGCCATCAGGGGGACTGAGAGAAATCAGCCCCAGCATTTT.

This chain links TRBV20-1 with TRBJ2-1; TRBD2 is a possible D gene (5 bases). Germline V gives CDR1 DFQATT, CDR2 SNEGSKA (reference sequence). Trimming removed 2 bases from V and 3 bases from J, with 8 bases in between. CDR3 length: 13 amino acids. For the CDR3, the DNA is TGCAGTGCTAGACTAGCTCACTACAATGAGCAGTTCTTC. Amino acids: CSARLAHYNEQFF.

The chain uses TRBV7-9 and TRBJ2-1; the D is unclear. The germline gives CDR1 SEHNR, CDR2 FQNEAQ (reference sequence). V shed 5 bases and J shed 8 bases, with 10 bases lying between them. This CDR3 contains 12 residues. The CDR3: CASSPQWDEQFF. CDR3 sequence (DNA): TGTGCCAGCAGCCCACAGTGGGATGAGCAGTTCTTC.

This clonotype was counted ten times or more. This chain joins TRBV20-1 and TRBJ2-7, with TRBD1 as a possible D gene (6 bases). The V and J ends lost 4 bases and 1 base respectively, with 11 bases between them. The V gene's germline CDR1 is DFQATT and CDR2 SNEGSKA (reference sequence). The CDR3 extends over 13 amino acids. The CDR3, as DNA: TGCAGTGCTATTGGGACACCGTCCTACGAGCAGTACTTC. Amino acid sequence: CSAIGTPSYEQYF.

This clonotype showed up just a few times. The chain couples TRBV20-1 to TRBJ2-3; 9 nucleotides match TRBD2. The V segment lost 6 bases and the J segment 4 bases; nucleotides outside the gene matches: 8. CDR1 is DFQATT and CDR2 is SNEGSKA in the germline V gene (reference sequence). The CDR3 totals 14 residues. Written as DNA, the CDR3 is TGCAGTGCGGTAGCGGGAGCAGGGGCAGATACGCAGTATTTT. Amino acid sequence: CSAVAGAGADTQYF.

The gene calls are TRBV7-2 and TRBJ1-6, with D perhaps TRBD1 (5 bases). Per germline, CDR1 SGHTA and CDR2 FQGNSA. The CDR3 contains 14 residues. Trimming took off 7 bases at V and 10 bases at J, with 17 bases between the two ends. The DNA of the CDR3 is TGTGCCAGCACCTTGGGGCAGAGTGGATCACCCCTCCACTTT. This gives the protein CASTLGQSGSPLHF. The entire variable domain, with the rest obtained from reference TRBV7-2 and TRBJ1-6, is as follows: GAGVSQSPSNKVTEKGKDVELRCDPISGHTALYWYRQSLGQGLEFLIYFQGNSAPDKSGLPSDRFSAERTGGSVSTLTIQRTQQEDSAVYLCASTLGQSGSPLHFGNGTRLTVT.

This clonotype was recorded a few times. The V call is TRBV5-5, the J call TRBJ1-5; maybe TRBD1 (5 bases). V lost 0 bases and J 7 bases, leaving 11 bases between the germline ends. The germline gives CDR1 SGHKS, CDR2 YYEKEE (reference sequence). This CDR3 region has 14 residues. CDR3 amino acids: CASSLERGRQPQHF. The CDR3 DNA reads TGTGCCAGCAGCTTGGAGAGGGGCCGGCAGCCCCAGCATTTT.

CDR3 sequence reads: CSDRQGWGGYTF. CDR3 coding DNA: TGCAGTGACAGACAGGGGTGGGGAGGCTACACCTTC. V gene TRBV20-1 combines with J gene TRBJ1-2; TRBD1 agrees at 8 bases. V dropped 7 bases and J dropped 8; count of bases not matched to a gene: 9. Germline V lookup: CDR1 DFQATT, CDR2 SNEGSKA (reference sequence). This CDR3 is 12 amino acids long.

This clonotype showed up just a few times. This sequence joins TRBV25-1 and TRBJ2-1, with D perhaps TRBD2 (5 bases). CDR1 MGHDK and CDR2 SYGVNS come from the germline V gene. The length of the CDR3 is 16 residues. The ends were cut back, 1 base at V and 1 base at J, with 11 bases in the middle. The CDR3 loop reads CASSELSSGSYNEQFF. The DNA of the CDR3 is TGTGCCAGCAGTGAATTGAGCTCGGGATCCTACAATGAGCAGTTCTTC.

This clonotype was seen only a few times. J is TRBJ2-3 and V is TRBV5-1; a weak D match, TRBD2 (5 bases). The V end lost 4 bases, the J end lost 2 bases, and 17 bases lay between the germline ends. CDR3 length: 16 amino acids. The germline V gene has CDR1 SGHRS and CDR2 YFSETQ. The CDR3 protein is CASSLPGLQDTDTQYF. The CDR3 coding sequence is TGCGCCAGCAGCCTTCCGGGATTACAAGACACAGATACGCAGTATTTT.

Points on this clonotype: Given the absence of the conserved phenylalanine or tryptophan at the CDR3 end, a read error is likely. V gene TRBV5-1 combines with J gene TRBJ2-7, with 10 bases lining up with TRBD1. CDR1 and CDR2 (germline): SGHRS, YFSETQ. The CDR3 has 15 residues. Trimming removed 0 bases from V and 5 bases from J; junction bases left unmatched: 5. CDR3 in amino acids: CASSLGQGAYHEQYL. CDR3 nucleotides: TGCGCCAGCAGCTTGGGACAGGGGGCGTATCACGAGCAGTACCTC.

The CDR3 spells CASSLEAVTDTEAFF. The CDR3 DNA is TGCGCCAGCAGCTTGGAGGCAGTGACGGACACTGAAGCTTTCTTT. V usage is TRBV5-1 and J usage is TRBJ1-1, with unresolved D. This CDR3 has 15 amino acids. Between the trimmed V and J ends, which lost 0 bases and 3 bases, there was a span of 12 bases. Per the germline V gene, CDR1 is SGHRS and CDR2 is YFSETQ. Full variable domain (outside the CDR3, taken from reference TRBV5-1 and TRBJ1-1): KAGVTQTPRYLIKTRGQQVTLSCSPISGHRSVSWYQQTPGQGLQFLFEYFSETQRNKGNFPGRFSGRQFSNSRSEMNVSTLELGDSALYLCASSLEAVTDTEAFFGQGTRLTVV.

In this sample, this clonotype turned up a few times. The CDR3 reads CASSPLRETQYF. The CDR3 DNA sequence: TGTGCCAGCAGCCCCCTCAGAGAGACCCAGTACTTC. This chain links TRBV7-2 with TRBJ2-5; D gene uncertain. The CDR3 totals 12 residues. The V gene lost 5 bases and the J gene lost 4 bases, with 8 bases spanning the gap. Germline CDR1 is SGHTA and CDR2 is FQGNSA.

This clonotype was counted only a few times. This rearrangement joins TRBV12-3 or TRBV12-4 to TRBJ1-6; 7 bases are a match to TRBD1. V shed 11 bases, J shed 10 bases, and the junction held 11 bases outside the gene matches. The CDR3 totals 13 residues. CDR3 nucleotide sequence: TGTGCCTCTAATGAGGGGGCATGGTCACCCCTCCACTTT. Its protein is CASNEGAWSPLHF.

This clonotype was seen only a few times. This chain links TRBV20-1 with TRBJ1-3; D ambiguous. The germline gives CDR1 DFQATT, CDR2 SNEGSKA (reference sequence). The CDR3 has 18 residues. V lost 0 bases to trimming and J lost 0 bases, with 18 bases between them. The CDR3 nucleotides are TGCAGTGCTAGAGATTTTGGTTTGCAGACCGGCTCTGGAAACACCATATATTTT. Protein product: CSARDFGLQTGSGNTIYF.

This chain joins TRBV29-1 and TRBJ1-2; TRBD1 matches at 7 bases. Trimming removed 3 bases from V and 7 bases from J; junction bases left unmatched: 5. There are 12 residues in the CDR3. Germline V lookup: CDR1 SQVTM, CDR2 ANQGSEA. The CDR3 reads CSVETGYGGYTF. The CDR3 nucleotides are TGCAGCGTTGAGACAGGGTACGGTGGCTACACCTTC.

The chain couples TRBV2 to TRBJ1-5, with 8 bases fitting TRBD1. The germline CDR1 and CDR2 sequences are SNHLY and FYNNEI. This CDR3 comprises 13 residues. V lost 6 bases to trimming and J lost 8 bases; unmatched junction nucleotides: 6. The CDR3 reads CASSAGGLEPQHF. CDR3 DNA sequence: TGTGCCAGCAGCGCAGGGGGCCTAGAGCCCCAGCATTTT.

This clonotype was recorded a few times. V gene TRBV7-2 combines with J gene TRBJ1-2; D not certain. The germline V and J ends were trimmed by 5 bases and 5 bases, with 9 bases remaining between them. The CDR3 is made up of 12 amino acids. Germline CDR1 SGHTA, CDR2 FQGNSA. As DNA, the CDR3 is TGTGCCAGCAGCGTACAGTCTTATGGCTACACCTTC. Translated, it gives CASSVQSYGYTF.

V and J are TRBV3-1 and TRBJ1-1; D is possibly TRBD1 (5 bases). Germline CDR1 and CDR2: LGHDT and YNNKEL (reference sequence). This CDR3 has 15 amino acids. Trimming cost V 5 bases and J 5 bases, with 18 bases left between them. CDR3 in amino acids: CASSLDSWGLTEAFF. CDR3 sequence (DNA): TGTGCCAGCAGCTTAGACAGCTGGGGATTGACTGAAGCTTTCTTT.